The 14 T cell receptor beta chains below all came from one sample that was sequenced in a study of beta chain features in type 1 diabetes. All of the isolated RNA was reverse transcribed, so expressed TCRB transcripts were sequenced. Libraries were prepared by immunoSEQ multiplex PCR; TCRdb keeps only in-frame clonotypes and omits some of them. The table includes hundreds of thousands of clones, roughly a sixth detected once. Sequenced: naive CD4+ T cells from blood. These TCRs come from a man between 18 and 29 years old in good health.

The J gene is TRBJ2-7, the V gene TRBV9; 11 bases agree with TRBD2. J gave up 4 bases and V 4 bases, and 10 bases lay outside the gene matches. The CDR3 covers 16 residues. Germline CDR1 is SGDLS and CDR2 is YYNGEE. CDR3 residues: CASSSSRTSGPYEQYF. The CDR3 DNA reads TGTGCCAGCAGCTCTTCCCGGACTAGCGGGCCATACGAGCAGTACTTC.

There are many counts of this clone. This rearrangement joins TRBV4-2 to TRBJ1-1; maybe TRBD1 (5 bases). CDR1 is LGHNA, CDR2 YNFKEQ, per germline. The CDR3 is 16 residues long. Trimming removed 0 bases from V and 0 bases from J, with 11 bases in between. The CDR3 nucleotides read TGTGCCAGCAGCCAAGATCAGGGACGGCTGAACACTGAAGCTTTCTTT. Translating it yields CASSQDQGRLNTEAFF.

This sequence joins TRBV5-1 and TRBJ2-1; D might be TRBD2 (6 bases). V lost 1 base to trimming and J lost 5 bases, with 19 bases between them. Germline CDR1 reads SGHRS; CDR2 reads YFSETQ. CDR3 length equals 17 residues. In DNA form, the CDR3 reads TGCGCCAGCAGCTTGCCTACCCTAGCGTTGCGGGACAATGAGCAGTTCTTC. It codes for CASSLPTLALRDNEQFF.

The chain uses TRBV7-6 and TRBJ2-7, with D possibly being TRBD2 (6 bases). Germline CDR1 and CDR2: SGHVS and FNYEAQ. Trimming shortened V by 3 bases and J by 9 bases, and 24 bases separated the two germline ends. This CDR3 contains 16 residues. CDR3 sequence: CASSFSLSGHQRVQYF. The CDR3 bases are TGTGCCAGCAGCTTCTCCCTTAGCGGCCACCAACGGGTGCAGTACTTC.

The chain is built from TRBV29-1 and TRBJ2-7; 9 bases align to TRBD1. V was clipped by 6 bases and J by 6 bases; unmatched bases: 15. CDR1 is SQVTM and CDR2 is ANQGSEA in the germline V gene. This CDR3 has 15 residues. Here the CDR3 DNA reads TGCAGCGTCGAATCCCGGGACAGGGATCGGCGCGAGCAGTACTTC. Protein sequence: CSVESRDRDRREQYF.

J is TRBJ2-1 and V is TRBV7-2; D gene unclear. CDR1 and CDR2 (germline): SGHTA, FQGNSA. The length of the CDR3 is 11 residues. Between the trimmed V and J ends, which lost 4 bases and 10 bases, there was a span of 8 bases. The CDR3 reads CASSSLAEQFF. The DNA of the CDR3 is TGTGCCAGCAGCTCCCTGGCCGAGCAGTTCTTC.

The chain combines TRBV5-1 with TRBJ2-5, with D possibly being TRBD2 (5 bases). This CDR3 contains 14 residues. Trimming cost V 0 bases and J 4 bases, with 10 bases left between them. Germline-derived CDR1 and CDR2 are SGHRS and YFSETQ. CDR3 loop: CASSLGAGGETQYF. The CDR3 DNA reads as TGCGCCAGCAGCTTGGGGGCCGGAGGAGAGACCCAGTACTTC.

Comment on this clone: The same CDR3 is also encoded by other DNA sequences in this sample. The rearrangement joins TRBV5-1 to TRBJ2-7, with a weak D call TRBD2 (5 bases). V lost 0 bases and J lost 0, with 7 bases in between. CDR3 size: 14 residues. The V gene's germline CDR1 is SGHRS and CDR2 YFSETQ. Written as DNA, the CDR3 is TGCGCCAGCAGCTTGGGACTATCCTCCTACGAGCAGTACTTC. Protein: CASSLGLSSYEQYF.

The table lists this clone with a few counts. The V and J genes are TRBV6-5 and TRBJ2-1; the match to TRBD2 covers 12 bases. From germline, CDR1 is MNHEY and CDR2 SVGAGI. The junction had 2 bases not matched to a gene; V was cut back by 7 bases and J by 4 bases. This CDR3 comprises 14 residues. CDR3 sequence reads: CASTSGREYNEQFF. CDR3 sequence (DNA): TGTGCCAGCACTAGCGGGAGGGAATACAATGAGCAGTTCTTC.

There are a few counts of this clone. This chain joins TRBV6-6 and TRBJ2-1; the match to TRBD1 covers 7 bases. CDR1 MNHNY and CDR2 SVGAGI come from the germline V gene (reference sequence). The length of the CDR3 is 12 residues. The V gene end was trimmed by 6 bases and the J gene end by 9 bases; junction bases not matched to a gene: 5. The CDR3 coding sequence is TGTGCCAGCAGAAACAGGGGTCCTGAGCAGTTCTTC. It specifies CASRNRGPEQFF.

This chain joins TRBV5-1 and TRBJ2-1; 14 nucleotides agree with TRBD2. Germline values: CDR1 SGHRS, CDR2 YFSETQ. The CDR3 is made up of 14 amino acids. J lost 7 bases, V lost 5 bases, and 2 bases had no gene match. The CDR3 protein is CASRWTSGRNEQFF. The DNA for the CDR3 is TGCGCCAGCAGGTGGACTAGCGGGAGGAATGAGCAGTTCTTC. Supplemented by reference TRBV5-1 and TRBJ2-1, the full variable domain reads KAGVTQTPRYLIKTRGQQVTLSCSPISGHRSVSWYQQTPGQGLQFLFEYFSETQRNKGNFPGRFSGRQFSNSRSEMNVSTLELGDSALYLCASRWTSGRNEQFFGPGTRLTVL.

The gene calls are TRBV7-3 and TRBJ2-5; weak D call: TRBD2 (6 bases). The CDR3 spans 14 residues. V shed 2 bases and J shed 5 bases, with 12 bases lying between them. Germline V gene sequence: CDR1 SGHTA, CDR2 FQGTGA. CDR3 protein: CASSLGTVSETQYF. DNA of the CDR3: TGTGCCAGCAGCTTAGGGACTGTTAGTGAGACCCAGTACTTC.

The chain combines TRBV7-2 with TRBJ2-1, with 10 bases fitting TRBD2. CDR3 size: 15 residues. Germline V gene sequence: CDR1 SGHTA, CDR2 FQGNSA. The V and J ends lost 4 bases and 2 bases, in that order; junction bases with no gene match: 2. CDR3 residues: CASSSSGSPYNEQFF. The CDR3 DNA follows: TGTGCCAGCAGCTCTAGCGGGAGCCCCTACAATGAGCAGTTCTTC.

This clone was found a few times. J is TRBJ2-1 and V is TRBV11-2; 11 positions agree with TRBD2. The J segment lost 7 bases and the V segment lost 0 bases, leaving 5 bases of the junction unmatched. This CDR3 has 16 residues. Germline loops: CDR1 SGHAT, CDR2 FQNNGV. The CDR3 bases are TGTGCCAGCAGCTTAGAACTAGCGGGAGCGAGGAATGAGCAGTTCTTC. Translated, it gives CASSLELAGARNEQFF.